The T cell receptor (beta chain) under discussion was sequenced for a study of blood T cells in healthy people across ages. Findings and limits, study-wide: TCR beta diversity, measured per million T cells, fell in a roughly linear way with age. It was held that diversity estimates obtained from one million T cells represented underestimates.

V dropped 4 bases and J dropped 4 bases, with 10 bases sitting between them. Germline V lookup: CDR1 SGHAT, CDR2 FQDESV (reference sequence). This CDR3 is 13 amino acids long. A second PCR, run for about 7 to 11 cycles, used a sample-barcoded 5' primer plus a J-beta primer mix. Every cDNA molecule bore a tag from a template-switch adaptor containing 12 random nucleotides. TCRdb used MiXCR to reprocess the 5' RACE reads, holding one entry per CDR3 protein. The data contain more than 800,000 distinct CDR3 sequences, less than 35% of them seen just once; the ten biggest clones take up roughly 17%. At least ten counts were recorded for this clonotype. Its antigen is as yet unknown.

This chain connects TRBV11-1 to TRBJ1-1; no firm D call. This TCR derives from a woman older than 75 in good health. The sample taken for sequencing was blood. Here the CDR3 DNA reads TGTGCCAGCAGCTCCACGACTGGCACTGAAGCTTTCTTT. As protein: CASSSTTGTEAFF.